This T cell receptor (beta chain) was recorded in a study of CD4 and CD8 cells across lung adenocarcinoma regions. From the PCR reads, TCRdb called clonotypes with MiXCR, one entry per CDR3 protein. There are some 9,600 distinct CDR3 sequences in the sample; 46% occur only once, and about 18% lies in the top ten. Between the trimmed V and J ends, which lost 3 bases and 0 bases, there was a span of 12 bases. The CDR3 sequence is 15 residues long. Germline V gene sequence: CDR1 SGHTS, CDR2 YDEGEE. Donors had localized lung adenocarcinoma, a non-small cell lung cancer. Sequenced: CD4+ T cells from the margin of a lung tumor. The chain recombines TRBV5-8 with TRBJ1-1; perhaps TRBD1 as D (6 bases). This TCR was recovered from a female donor with lung adenocarcinoma. The CD4 and CD8 labels of this study may be unreliable. The CDR3 region has the DNA TGTGCCAGCAGCTCGCGGACAGTTATGAACACTGAAGCTTTCTTT. As protein: CASSSRTVMNTEAFF.